This T cell receptor (beta chain) was profiled in a study of blood T cell repertoires in COVID-19. Germline lookup yields CDR1 MNHEY and CDR2 SMNVEV (reference sequence). The germline V and J ends were trimmed by 5 bases and 4 bases, with 17 bases remaining between them. The CDR3 length is 15 residues. Sequenced by immunoSEQ multiplex PCR; TCRdb stores in-frame clones only, minus some. In the table there are 150,000 to 200,000 clones, over 75% of which are singletons. The sequencing input was peripheral blood. The genes are TRBV27 and TRBJ1-2, with D tentatively TRBD1 (6 bases). This receptor was obtained from a man between 65 and 79 years old with active or convalescent COVID-19. The CDR3 here is CASSDQGRGRYGYTF. As DNA, the CDR3 is TGTGCCAGCAGTGATCAGGGGAGGGGCCGCTATGGCTACACCTTC.